This TCR beta chain was documented in a study of T cells in Graves' hyperthyroidism and ophthalmopathy. Study background: Initial diagnosis, before any treatment, was when peripheral blood was collected.

Authors of the study amplified TCR beta CDR3 regions from RNA transcripts. The HTBI primer set served for first-round RT-PCR of the TCR CDR3. TCRdb independently ran MiXCR on the multiplex PCR reads; one entry per CDR3 protein. Of more than 300,000 distinct CDR3 sequences in the sample, approximately 13% are singletons; the top ten hold around 9.2%. The V gene's germline CDR1 is SGHVS and CDR2 FNYEAQ. This CDR3 has 16 amino acids. V dropped 0 bases and J dropped 6; count of bases not matched to a gene: 7. Investigators excluded patients with uncontrolled infection, other autoimmune disease, pregnancy or lactation. Each diagnosis was grounded in clinical symptoms, serum thyroxine and TRAb, thyroid ultrasound, and orbital computed tomography. The PBMCs had their origin in more than 9.5 ml of fresh peripheral blood.

The chain uses TRBV7-6 and TRBJ2-2; 7 nucleotides agree with TRBD2. The sequence was collected from a woman under 30 with Graves' hyperthyroidism. Material: blood. CDR3 nucleotide sequence: TGTGCCAGCAGCTTAGCCGGGGGGAAAAACGCCGGGGAGCTGTTTTTT. Protein: CASSLAGGKNAGELFF.